A selection of T cell receptor beta chains follows, all from one sample in a study of blood T cell repertoires in COVID-19. The data were produced by immunoSEQ multiplex PCR, yet TCRdb's version contains in-frame clones alone and is incomplete. The sample holds about 210,000 clones, 85% to 90% seen once. Sequenced: peripheral blood. These TCRs come from a man aged 18 to 29 with active or convalescent COVID-19. Both conserved end residues are part of each CDR3. The order of the fields is CDR3 DNA, CDR3 protein, D gene, J gene, clone size, V gene. The D gene is left open where the match is weak. Where a row states a size, it is once, few, many or the class of an expanded clone; other rows omit it.

cdr3_nt: TGTGCCAGCAACGGACCGGGGAATCAGCCCCAGCATTTT
cdr3_aa: CASNGPGNQPQHF
d_call: -
j_call: TRBJ1-5
clone_size: -
v_call: TRBV2

cdr3_nt: TGTGCCAGCAGTGAACCTAGTAGTGACAATGAGCAGTTCTTC
cdr3_aa: CASSEPSSDNEQFF
d_call: -
j_call: TRBJ2-1
clone_size: -
v_call: TRBV6-4

cdr3_nt: TGTGCCACGAGCAATAGAGACACTGAAGCTTTCTTT
cdr3_aa: CATSNRDTEAFF
d_call: -
j_call: TRBJ1-1
clone_size: -
v_call: TRBV24-1

cdr3_nt: TGTGCCAGCAGTTCACCGGGACAGGGGATCCAAGAGACCCAGTACTTC
cdr3_aa: CASSSPGQGIQETQYF
d_call: TRBD1
j_call: TRBJ2-5
clone_size: -
v_call: TRBV28

cdr3_nt: TGTGCCAGCAGCTTTGGGACAGGGGCAGTAAGTCCTGATACTGAGCAGTTCTTC
cdr3_aa: CASSFGTGAVSPDTEQFF
d_call: TRBD1
j_call: TRBJ2-1
clone_size: once
v_call: TRBV11-3

cdr3_nt: TGTGCCATCAGTGATCCTAATTTATCGGAAGCGGAAGCTTTCTTT
cdr3_aa: CAISDPNLSEAEAFF
d_call: -
j_call: TRBJ1-1
clone_size: -
v_call: TRBV10-3

cdr3_nt: TGTGCCAGCAGCCTGGGTACGGGCTATAATTCACCCCTCCACTTT
cdr3_aa: CASSLGTGYNSPLHF
d_call: -
j_call: TRBJ1-6
clone_size: -
v_call: TRBV6-4

cdr3_nt: TGTGCCAGCGCGAGACAGGGCCCGGATCAGCCCCAGCATTTT
cdr3_aa: CASARQGPDQPQHF
d_call: TRBD1
j_call: TRBJ1-5
clone_size: -
v_call: TRBV27

cdr3_nt: TGCAGCCTCGGACTGACTAGCGGTTACAATGAGCAGTTCTTC
cdr3_aa: CSLGLTSGYNEQFF
d_call: TRBD2
j_call: TRBJ2-1
clone_size: -
v_call: TRBV29-1

cdr3_nt: TGTGCCACTGGACAGGGGGTGGATCGCAATCAGCCCCAGCATTTT
cdr3_aa: CATGQGVDRNQPQHF
d_call: TRBD1
j_call: TRBJ1-5
clone_size: -
v_call: TRBV2

cdr3_nt: TGTGCCAGCAGCGTAGAGCGGGAGCAGTACTTC
cdr3_aa: CASSVEREQYF
d_call: -
j_call: TRBJ2-7
clone_size: -
v_call: TRBV9

cdr3_nt: TGTGCCAGCTCACCAGAGCAGCGGGTCACTGAAGCTTTCTTT
cdr3_aa: CASSPEQRVTEAFF
d_call: -
j_call: TRBJ1-1
clone_size: -
v_call: TRBV18

cdr3_nt: TGTGCCAGCAGCACGGAGGCCGCCAAGTCCCAAGAGACCCAGTACTTC
cdr3_aa: CASSTEAAKSQETQYF
d_call: -
j_call: TRBJ2-5
clone_size: -
v_call: TRBV2

cdr3_nt: TGTGCCAGCAGACCAGTGGGACTAGCGGGGGGCAATGAGCAGTTCTTC
cdr3_aa: CASRPVGLAGGNEQFF
d_call: TRBD2
j_call: TRBJ2-1
clone_size: -
v_call: TRBV2

cdr3_nt: TGTGCCAGCAGGGTCGGGTTAGGGGTCACTGAAGCTTTCTTT
cdr3_aa: CASRVGLGVTEAFF
d_call: -
j_call: TRBJ1-1
clone_size: -
v_call: TRBV2

cdr3_nt: TGTGCCAGCAGCGTCACAGGGGTAAACACCGGGGAGCTGTTTTTT
cdr3_aa: CASSVTGVNTGELFF
d_call: TRBD1
j_call: TRBJ2-2
clone_size: -
v_call: TRBV9

cdr3_nt: TGTGCCAGCAGCCCCATGGGGGGGTATGGCTACACCTTC
cdr3_aa: CASSPMGGYGYTF
d_call: -
j_call: TRBJ1-2
clone_size: -
v_call: TRBV7-9

cdr3_nt: TGTGCCAGCAGCTTCGCAGGGCCTAGGGACACCATATATTTT
cdr3_aa: CASSFAGPRDTIYF
d_call: -
j_call: TRBJ1-3
clone_size: -
v_call: TRBV11-2

cdr3_nt: TGTGCCAGCAGCCAATTCAGGGTGAACACTGAAGCTTTCTTT
cdr3_aa: CASSQFRVNTEAFF
d_call: -
j_call: TRBJ1-1
clone_size: -
v_call: TRBV14

cdr3_nt: TGTGCCAGCAGCGCAATGGAAGCGGGAGGGAGCTCCTACGAGCAGTACTTC
cdr3_aa: CASSAMEAGGSSYEQYF
d_call: TRBD2
j_call: TRBJ2-7
clone_size: -
v_call: TRBV9

cdr3_nt: TGTGCCAGCAGTGACGTAGGGGCCGGGGAGCTGTTTTTT
cdr3_aa: CASSDVGAGELFF
d_call: -
j_call: TRBJ2-2
clone_size: few
v_call: TRBV6-4

cdr3_nt: TGTGCCAGCAGCTACCCACGGGGTGGATCCAACACCATATATTTT
cdr3_aa: CASSYPRGGSNTIYF
d_call: -
j_call: TRBJ1-3
clone_size: -
v_call: TRBV3-1/TRBV3-2

cdr3_nt: TGCGCCAGCAGCTTGGAACCGGGACAGACGGTCGAGCAGTACTTC
cdr3_aa: CASSLEPGQTVEQYF
d_call: TRBD1
j_call: TRBJ2-7
clone_size: -
v_call: TRBV5-1

cdr3_nt: TGTGCCAGCAGCTTAGGGGCCCTAAAAAGGGAGGAAAAACTGTTTTTT
cdr3_aa: CASSLGALKREEKLFF
d_call: -
j_call: TRBJ1-4
clone_size: -
v_call: TRBV7-9

cdr3_nt: TGTGCCAGCACTCGGCAGGGTAGAAACACCATATATTTT
cdr3_aa: CASTRQGRNTIYF
d_call: -
j_call: TRBJ1-3
clone_size: -
v_call: TRBV6-5

cdr3_nt: TGTGCCAGCAGCCCCGGGCGGGAGGTTACGAAGCAGTTCTTC
cdr3_aa: CASSPGREVTKQFF
d_call: TRBD2
j_call: TRBJ2-1
clone_size: -
v_call: TRBV13

cdr3_nt: TGCAGTGCTAGTGTCGGGCTAGGGGGATACGAGCAGTACTTC
cdr3_aa: CSASVGLGGYEQYF
d_call: -
j_call: TRBJ2-7
clone_size: -
v_call: TRBV20-1

cdr3_nt: TGTGCCAGCTCACCCGGGACAGGGGTGAGCAATGAGCAGTTCTTC
cdr3_aa: CASSPGTGVSNEQFF
d_call: TRBD1
j_call: TRBJ2-1
clone_size: -
v_call: TRBV18

cdr3_nt: TGTGCCAGCAGTTTGGGACAGGGCTCCAACTATGGCTACACCTTC
cdr3_aa: CASSLGQGSNYGYTF
d_call: TRBD1
j_call: TRBJ1-2
clone_size: -
v_call: TRBV5-6

cdr3_nt: TGTGCCAGCAGCTTAGGGTCTAGCGGAGTACCTACCGGGGAGCTGTTTTTT
cdr3_aa: CASSLGSSGVPTGELFF
d_call: TRBD2
j_call: TRBJ2-2
clone_size: -
v_call: TRBV7-2

cdr3_nt: TGTGCCAGCCGTATCGGGGGGATAAACTCCTACGAGCAGTACTTC
cdr3_aa: CASRIGGINSYEQYF
d_call: TRBD2
j_call: TRBJ2-7
clone_size: -
v_call: TRBV28

cdr3_nt: TGTGCCTGGAGCGGCTATGCGGCCACTGAAGCTTTCTTT
cdr3_aa: CAWSGYAATEAFF
d_call: -
j_call: TRBJ1-1
clone_size: once
v_call: TRBV30

cdr3_nt: TGTGCCAGCAGTTACTCGGGGCAAATGGAGTTCTTC
cdr3_aa: CASSYSGQMEFF
d_call: -
j_call: TRBJ2-1
clone_size: once
v_call: TRBV6-5

cdr3_nt: TGTGCCAGCAGCCAATACAGTGGTTCAACTAATGAAAAACTGTTTTTT
cdr3_aa: CASSQYSGSTNEKLFF
d_call: -
j_call: TRBJ1-4
clone_size: -
v_call: TRBV7-6

cdr3_nt: TGTGCCAGCAGCTTCAGGGGTCCAAACACTGAAGCTTTCTTT
cdr3_aa: CASSFRGPNTEAFF
d_call: -
j_call: TRBJ1-1
clone_size: once
v_call: TRBV7-2

cdr3_nt: TGTGCCAGCAGCTCTGGGAGGGAGGGCTACGAGCAGTACTTC
cdr3_aa: CASSSGREGYEQYF
d_call: TRBD2
j_call: TRBJ2-7
clone_size: -
v_call: TRBV7-2

cdr3_nt: TGTGCCAGCAGTTTATCAGGACTAGCGGGAGCTTCTCTCTCAGATACGCAGTATTTT
cdr3_aa: CASSLSGLAGASLSDTQYF
d_call: TRBD2
j_call: TRBJ2-3
clone_size: -
v_call: TRBV27

cdr3_nt: TGTGCCAGCAGCCCGGGACAGGGGGTTTGGGGGCGGGTGGACTCCTACGAGCAGTACTTC
cdr3_aa: CASSPGQGVWGRVDSYEQYF
d_call: TRBD1
j_call: TRBJ2-7
clone_size: -
v_call: TRBV28

cdr3_nt: TGTGCCAGCAGCTTGGGAGGGCTGAACACTGAAGCTTTCTTT
cdr3_aa: CASSLGGLNTEAFF
d_call: -
j_call: TRBJ1-1
clone_size: -
v_call: TRBV7-9

cdr3_nt: TGTGCCAGCAGTTACGTCGCCAGTAGCAATCAGCCCCAGCATTTT
cdr3_aa: CASSYVASSNQPQHF
d_call: -
j_call: TRBJ1-5
clone_size: -
v_call: TRBV6-5

cdr3_nt: TGTGCCAGCAGCCCCGGCCGGCAGGCTTATGGCTACACCTTC
cdr3_aa: CASSPGRQAYGYTF
d_call: -
j_call: TRBJ1-2
clone_size: -
v_call: TRBV7-2

cdr3_nt: TGCGCCAGCAGCATGCAGGGGAACACCGGGGAGCTGTTTTTT
cdr3_aa: CASSMQGNTGELFF
d_call: -
j_call: TRBJ2-2
clone_size: -
v_call: TRBV5-1

cdr3_nt: TGTGCCAGCAGCGCGAGACTAGGCTCCCCCTACGAGCAGTACTTC
cdr3_aa: CASSARLGSPYEQYF
d_call: -
j_call: TRBJ2-7
clone_size: -
v_call: TRBV9

cdr3_nt: TGTGCCAGCAGCCAAGAAGTCGGACAGGGTTTCGCAGCTTTCTTT
cdr3_aa: CASSQEVGQGFAAFF
d_call: TRBD1
j_call: TRBJ1-1
clone_size: -
v_call: TRBV4-2

cdr3_nt: TGTGCCACCAGTGATTTAGTGGACAGGGGGCAGTTCTTC
cdr3_aa: CATSDLVDRGQFF
d_call: TRBD1
j_call: TRBJ2-1
clone_size: -
v_call: TRBV24-1

cdr3_nt: TGTGCCAGCAGCTCCGGGAATCTCAATGAGCAGTTCTTC
cdr3_aa: CASSSGNLNEQFF
d_call: -
j_call: TRBJ2-1
clone_size: -
v_call: TRBV7-9

cdr3_nt: TGTGCCAGCAGCTTTGGGACAGAGACCTATGGCTACACCTTC
cdr3_aa: CASSFGTETYGYTF
d_call: TRBD1
j_call: TRBJ1-2
clone_size: -
v_call: TRBV7-9

cdr3_nt: TGTGCCAGCAGTGACAGGGGGCCTTCGGAGACCCAGTACTTC
cdr3_aa: CASSDRGPSETQYF
d_call: TRBD1
j_call: TRBJ2-5
clone_size: -
v_call: TRBV6-1

cdr3_nt: TGTGCCAGCAGTGATACAGGGGGCCGGTCGGACAATCAGCCCCAGCATTTT
cdr3_aa: CASSDTGGRSDNQPQHF
d_call: TRBD1
j_call: TRBJ1-5
clone_size: -
v_call: TRBV9

cdr3_nt: TGTGCCAGCAGCTTACAGTACAATGAGCAGTTCTTC
cdr3_aa: CASSLQYNEQFF
d_call: -
j_call: TRBJ2-1
clone_size: -
v_call: TRBV11-3

cdr3_nt: TGTGCCAGCAGCCAAGAGGATACAGGGTTAACAGCCGGGGAGCTGTTTTTT
cdr3_aa: CASSQEDTGLTAGELFF
d_call: -
j_call: TRBJ2-2
clone_size: -
v_call: TRBV4-2

cdr3_nt: TGTGCCAGCAGCTACCCCTTGACAGGGGACGGGGCCAACGTCCTGACTTTC
cdr3_aa: CASSYPLTGDGANVLTF
d_call: TRBD1
j_call: TRBJ2-6
clone_size: -
v_call: TRBV7-2

cdr3_nt: TGTGCCAGCAGCCCCTTCCAAAGAGTCGGGGCCGGGGAGCTGTTTTTT
cdr3_aa: CASSPFQRVGAGELFF
d_call: -
j_call: TRBJ2-2
clone_size: -
v_call: TRBV14

cdr3_nt: TGCGCCAGCAGCACCCGGGACAGGGGGCGGGCGAACACTGAAGCTTTCTTT
cdr3_aa: CASSTRDRGRANTEAFF
d_call: TRBD1
j_call: TRBJ1-1
clone_size: -
v_call: TRBV5-1

cdr3_nt: TGCGCCAGCAGTGAGATGGGACTAGCGGGACTCCTCGGCGGGGAGCTGTTTTTT
cdr3_aa: CASSEMGLAGLLGGELFF
d_call: TRBD2
j_call: TRBJ2-2
clone_size: -
v_call: TRBV10-1

cdr3_nt: TGTGCCAGTAGTATAGATCACCGCCCTACCGTTCGGGGAAAAGCTTTCTTT
cdr3_aa: CASSIDHRPTVRGKAFF
d_call: -
j_call: TRBJ1-1
clone_size: once
v_call: TRBV19

cdr3_nt: TGTGCCACCAGTGAGGGGACAGGGGGCAATCAGCCCCAGCATTTT
cdr3_aa: CATSEGTGGNQPQHF
d_call: TRBD1
j_call: TRBJ1-5
clone_size: few
v_call: TRBV24-1

cdr3_nt: TGTGCCATCAGTGAGGGAGGAACGACCTCACCCCTCCACTTT
cdr3_aa: CAISEGGTTSPLHF
d_call: -
j_call: TRBJ1-6
clone_size: -
v_call: TRBV10-3

cdr3_nt: TGTGCCTGGAGTGGGACACCCTCGAACTATGGCTACACCTTC
cdr3_aa: CAWSGTPSNYGYTF
d_call: -
j_call: TRBJ1-2
clone_size: -
v_call: TRBV30

cdr3_nt: TGTGCCAGCTCATCCCGCCAGGGGGCGTCTGGAAACACCATATATTTT
cdr3_aa: CASSSRQGASGNTIYF
d_call: TRBD1
j_call: TRBJ1-3
clone_size: few
v_call: TRBV18